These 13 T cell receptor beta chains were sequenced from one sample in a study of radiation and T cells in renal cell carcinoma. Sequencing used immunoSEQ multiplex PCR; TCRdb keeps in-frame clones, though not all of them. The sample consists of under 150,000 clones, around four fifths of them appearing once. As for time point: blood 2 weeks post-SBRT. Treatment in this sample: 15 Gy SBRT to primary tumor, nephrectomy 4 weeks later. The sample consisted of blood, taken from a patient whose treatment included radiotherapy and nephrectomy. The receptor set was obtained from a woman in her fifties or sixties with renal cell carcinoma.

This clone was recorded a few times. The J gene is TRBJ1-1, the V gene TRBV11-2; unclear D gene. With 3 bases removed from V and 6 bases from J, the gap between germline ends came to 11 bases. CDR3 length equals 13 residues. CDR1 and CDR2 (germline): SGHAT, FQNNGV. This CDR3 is CASSFLQGSEAFF. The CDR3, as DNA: TGTGCCAGCAGCTTTCTACAAGGGTCTGAAGCTTTCTTT.

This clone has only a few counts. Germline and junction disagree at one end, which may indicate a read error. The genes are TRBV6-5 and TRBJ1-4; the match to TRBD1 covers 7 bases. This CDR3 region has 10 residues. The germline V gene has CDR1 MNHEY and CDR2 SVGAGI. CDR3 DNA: TGTGCCAGCAGTGGTCGGGACAGCATCTTT. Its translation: CASSGRDSIF.

The chain's CDR3 is CASSELGGGVPTDTQYF. In nucleotides, the CDR3 is TGTGCCAGCAGTGAATTGGGTGGGGGGGTACCCACAGATACGCAGTATTTT. V gene TRBV2 combines with J gene TRBJ2-3, with 7 bases identical to TRBD2. Per the germline V gene, CDR1 is SNHLY and CDR2 is FYNNEI. The junction had 10 bases not matched to a gene; V was cut back by 2 bases and J by 2 bases. The CDR3 totals 17 residues.

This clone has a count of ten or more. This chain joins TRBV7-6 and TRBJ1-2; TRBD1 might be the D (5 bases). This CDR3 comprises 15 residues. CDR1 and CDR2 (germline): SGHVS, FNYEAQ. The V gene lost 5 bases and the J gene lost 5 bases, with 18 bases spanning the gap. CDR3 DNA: TGTGCCAGCAGCCAGATTGGGACCGATGGGTATGGCTACACCTTC. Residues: CASSQIGTDGYGYTF.

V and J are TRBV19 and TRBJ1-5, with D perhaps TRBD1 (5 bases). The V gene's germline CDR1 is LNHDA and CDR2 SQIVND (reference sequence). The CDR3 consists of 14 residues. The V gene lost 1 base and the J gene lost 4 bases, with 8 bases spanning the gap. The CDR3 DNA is TGTGCCAGTAGTATAGCGCCAGGGAATCAGCCCCAGCATTTT. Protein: CASSIAPGNQPQHF.

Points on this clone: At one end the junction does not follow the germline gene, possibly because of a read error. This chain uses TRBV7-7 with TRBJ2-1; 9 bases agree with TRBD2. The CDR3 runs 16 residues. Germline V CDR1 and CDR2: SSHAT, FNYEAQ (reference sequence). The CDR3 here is CASSAPSGEAFGEQFF. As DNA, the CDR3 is TGTGCTAGCAGCGCCCCTAGCGGGGAGGCCTTCGGCGAGCAGTTCTTC.

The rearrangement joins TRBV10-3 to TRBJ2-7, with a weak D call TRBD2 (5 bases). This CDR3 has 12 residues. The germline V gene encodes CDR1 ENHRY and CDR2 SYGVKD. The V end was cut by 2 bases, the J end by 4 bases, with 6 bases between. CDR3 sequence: CAISEGRYEQYF. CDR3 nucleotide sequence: TGTGCCATCAGTGAGGGGAGATACGAGCAGTACTTC.

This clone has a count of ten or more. The CDR3 nucleotides read TGTGCCAGCAGTGAAGGGCAAGTTGTTCAGGGCCAAGATACGCAGTATTTT. Its protein product is CASSEGQVVQGQDTQYF. This rearrangement joins TRBV6-1 to TRBJ2-3, with a possible D match to TRBD1 (5 bases). V dropped 1 base and J dropped 5 bases, with 19 bases sitting between them. There are 17 residues in the CDR3. Germline-derived CDR1 and CDR2 are MNHNS and SASEGT.

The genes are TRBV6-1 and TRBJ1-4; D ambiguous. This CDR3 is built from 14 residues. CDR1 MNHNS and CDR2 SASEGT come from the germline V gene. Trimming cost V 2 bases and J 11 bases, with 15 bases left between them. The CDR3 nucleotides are TGTGCCAGCAGTGAAAATCCCGCTTTTGAGAAACTGTTTTTT. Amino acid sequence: CASSENPAFEKLFF.

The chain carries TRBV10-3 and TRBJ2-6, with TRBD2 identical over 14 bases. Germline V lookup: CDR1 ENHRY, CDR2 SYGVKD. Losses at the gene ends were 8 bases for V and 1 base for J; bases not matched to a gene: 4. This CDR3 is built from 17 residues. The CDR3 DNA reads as TGTGCCATCGGCCGACTAGCGGGGGGGTCTGGGGCCAACGTCCTGACTTTC. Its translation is CAIGRLAGGSGANVLTF.

CDR3 DNA: TGTGCCAGCAGTTACCCGGACAGAGAGACCCAGTACTTC. Translating it yields CASSYPDRETQYF. The V call is TRBV6-5, the J call TRBJ2-5; maybe TRBD1 (6 bases). There are 13 residues in the CDR3. Trimming removed 2 bases at V and 4 bases at J, with 8 bases between. CDR1 is MNHEY, CDR2 SVGAGI, per germline.

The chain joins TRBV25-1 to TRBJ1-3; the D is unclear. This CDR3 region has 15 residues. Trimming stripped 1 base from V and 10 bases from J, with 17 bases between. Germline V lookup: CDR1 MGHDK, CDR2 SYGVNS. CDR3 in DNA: TGTGCCAGCAGTGAATTGGCAGGTTCAGAGGATACCATATATTTT. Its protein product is CASSELAGSEDTIYF.

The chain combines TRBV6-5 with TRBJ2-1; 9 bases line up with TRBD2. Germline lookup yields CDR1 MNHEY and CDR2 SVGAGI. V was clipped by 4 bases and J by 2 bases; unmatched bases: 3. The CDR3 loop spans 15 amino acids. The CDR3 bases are TGTGCCAGCAGTTTTGCTAGCGGGGCCTACAATGAGCAGTTCTTC. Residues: CASSFASGAYNEQFF.